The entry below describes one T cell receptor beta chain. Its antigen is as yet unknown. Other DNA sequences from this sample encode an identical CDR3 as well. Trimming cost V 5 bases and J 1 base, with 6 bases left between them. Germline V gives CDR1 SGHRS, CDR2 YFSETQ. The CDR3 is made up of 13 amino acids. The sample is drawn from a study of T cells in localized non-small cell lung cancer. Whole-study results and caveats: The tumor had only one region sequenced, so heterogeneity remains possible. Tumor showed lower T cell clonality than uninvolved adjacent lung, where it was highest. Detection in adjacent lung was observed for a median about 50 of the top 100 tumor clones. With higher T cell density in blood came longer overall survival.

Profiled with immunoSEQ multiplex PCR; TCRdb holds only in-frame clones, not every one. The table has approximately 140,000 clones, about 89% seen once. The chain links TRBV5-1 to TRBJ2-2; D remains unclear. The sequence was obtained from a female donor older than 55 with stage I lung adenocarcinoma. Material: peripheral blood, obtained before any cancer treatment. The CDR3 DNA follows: TGCGCCAGCAGTCCTCAGAACACCGGGGAGCTGTTTTTT. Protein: CASSPQNTGELFF.